Listed below are T cell receptor beta chains from one sample, sequenced in a study of T-cell reconstitution after alpha-beta-depleted transplantation in children. TCRdb redid the calling of the PCR reads with MiXCR, one entry per CDR3 protein. This sample has a few hundred thousand distinct CDR3 sequences; more than 20% occur once, and the top ten carry under 45%. Sequenced material: PBMCs, taken before TCRalphabeta/CD19-depleted stem cell transplant. Source of these receptors: a boy under three years old with Wiskott-Aldrich syndrome, due to receive a stem cell transplant. The CDR3 runs from the conserved cysteine through the conserved F or W. Each record gives: V gene, clone size, J gene, D gene, CDR3 protein, CDR3 DNA. A D gene is named only where the DNA matches it firmly. The listing skips clone size in some rows; elsewhere it reads once, few, many or a size class.

V gene: TRBV5-1; clone size: few; J gene: TRBJ1-2; D gene: TRBD1; CDR3 protein: CASSPRTGGGYGYTF; CDR3 DNA: TGCGCCAGCAGCCCCCGGACAGGGGGTGGCTATGGCTACACCTTC
V gene: TRBV20-1; clone size: .; J gene: TRBJ2-7; D gene: .; CDR3 protein: CSARDHRQLSYEQYF; CDR3 DNA: TGCAGTGCTAGAGATCATCGACAGCTATCTTACGAGCAGTACTTC
V gene: TRBV27; clone size: .; J gene: TRBJ2-1; D gene: .; CDR3 protein: CASSAYRGGGYNEQFF; CDR3 DNA: TGTGCCAGCAGTGCTTACAGGGGGGGTGGGTACAATGAGCAGTTCTTC
V gene: TRBV4-1; clone size: .; J gene: TRBJ2-1; D gene: TRBD2; CDR3 protein: CASSQDEVAGYNEQFF; CDR3 DNA: TGCGCCAGCAGCCAAGATGAGGTAGCGGGGTACAATGAGCAGTTCTTC
V gene: TRBV14; clone size: few; J gene: TRBJ2-3; D gene: TRBD2; CDR3 protein: CASSPRLAVSTDTQYF; CDR3 DNA: TGTGCCAGCAGCCCTCGACTAGCGGTTAGCACAGATACGCAGTATTTT
V gene: TRBV20-1; clone size: .; J gene: TRBJ1-1; D gene: TRBD1; CDR3 protein: CSAPFRTGRVGTEAFF; CDR3 DNA: TGCAGTGCTCCCTTTAGGACAGGGAGGGTAGGAACTGAAGCTTTCTTT
V gene: TRBV28; clone size: few; J gene: TRBJ2-4; D gene: .; CDR3 protein: CASSLSGRGGEKNIQYF; CDR3 DNA: TGTGCCAGCAGTTTATCAGGCCGAGGTGGGGAGAAAAACATTCAGTACTTC
V gene: TRBV20-1; clone size: .; J gene: TRBJ2-1; D gene: TRBD2; CDR3 protein: CSAPISGGPPNEQFF; CDR3 DNA: TGCAGTGCCCCCATTTCGGGAGGGCCTCCCAATGAGCAGTTCTTC
V gene: TRBV20-1; clone size: .; J gene: TRBJ2-2; D gene: TRBD1; CDR3 protein: CSAKQGWGELFF; CDR3 DNA: TGCAGTGCTAAACAGGGGTGGGGGGAGCTGTTTTTT
V gene: TRBV28; clone size: few; J gene: TRBJ1-2; D gene: TRBD1; CDR3 protein: CASSAGTGKHGYTF; CDR3 DNA: TGTGCCAGCAGTGCTGGGACAGGGAAACATGGCTACACCTTC
V gene: TRBV6-5; clone size: few; J gene: TRBJ2-1; D gene: .; CDR3 protein: CASSYSIGLSGAYNEQFF; CDR3 DNA: TGTGCCAGCAGTTACTCGATCGGGCTTAGCGGAGCCTACAATGAGCAGTTCTTC
V gene: TRBV12-3/TRBV12-4; clone size: .; J gene: TRBJ2-2; D gene: .; CDR3 protein: CASSLRSTGELFF; CDR3 DNA: TGTGCCAGCAGTTTAAGGAGCACCGGGGAGCTGTTTTTT
V gene: TRBV6-1; clone size: .; J gene: TRBJ2-7; D gene: TRBD2; CDR3 protein: CASSDTRLAATYEQYF; CDR3 DNA: TGTGCCAGCAGTGATACGCGACTAGCGGCTACCTACGAGCAGTACTTC
V gene: TRBV5-6; clone size: .; J gene: TRBJ1-1; D gene: TRBD1; CDR3 protein: CASSLPDRHTEAFF; CDR3 DNA: TGTGCCAGCAGCTTACCGGACAGGCACACTGAAGCTTTCTTT
V gene: TRBV27; clone size: few; J gene: TRBJ2-6; D gene: TRBD2; CDR3 protein: CASRRLAGASGANVLTF; CDR3 DNA: TGTGCCAGCAGGAGACTAGCGGGTGCATCTGGGGCCAACGTCCTGACTTTC
V gene: TRBV4-1; clone size: .; J gene: TRBJ1-5; D gene: .; CDR3 protein: CASSQIPGPGVNQPQHF; CDR3 DNA: TGCGCCAGCAGCCAAATCCCGGGTCCGGGAGTAAATCAGCCCCAGCATTTT
V gene: TRBV7-9; clone size: once; J gene: TRBJ1-3; D gene: .; CDR3 protein: CASSPLTIYF; CDR3 DNA: TGTGCCAGCAGCCCCTTAACCATATATTTT
V gene: TRBV9; clone size: .; J gene: TRBJ1-3; D gene: .; CDR3 protein: CASSVANGGSSGNTIYF; CDR3 DNA: TGTGCCAGCAGCGTAGCTAACGGGGGAAGCTCTGGAAACACCATATATTTT
V gene: TRBV10-3; clone size: few; J gene: TRBJ1-1; D gene: TRBD1; CDR3 protein: CAIGGQGPNTEAFF; CDR3 DNA: TGTGCCATCGGTGGACAGGGGCCTAACACTGAAGCTTTCTTT
V gene: TRBV5-5; clone size: .; J gene: TRBJ1-2; D gene: .; CDR3 protein: CASSLRSGTANYGYTF; CDR3 DNA: TGTGCCAGCAGCCTCCGATCTGGGACGGCGAACTATGGCTACACCTTC
V gene: TRBV11-3; clone size: .; J gene: TRBJ2-1; D gene: .; CDR3 protein: CASSRTPNEQFF; CDR3 DNA: TGTGCCAGCAGCCGCACTCCCAATGAGCAGTTCTTC
V gene: TRBV7-6; clone size: few; J gene: TRBJ2-1; D gene: .; CDR3 protein: CASSLNRGFGEQFF; CDR3 DNA: TGTGCCAGCAGCTTAAATAGGGGTTTTGGAGAGCAGTTCTTC
V gene: TRBV12-3/TRBV12-4; clone size: .; J gene: TRBJ2-3; D gene: .; CDR3 protein: CASSRPGPTQYF; CDR3 DNA: TGTGCCAGCAGTCGGCCGGGACCTACGCAGTATTTT
V gene: TRBV5-1; clone size: .; J gene: TRBJ2-1; D gene: TRBD2; CDR3 protein: CASGVAGGEDEQFF; CDR3 DNA: TGCGCCAGCGGGGTGGCGGGAGGAGAGGATGAGCAGTTCTTC
V gene: TRBV21-1; clone size: .; J gene: TRBJ2-4; D gene: .; CDR3 protein: CASSKGVLGQYF; CDR3 DNA: TGTGCCAGCAGCAAAGGAGTACTGGGTCAGTACTTC
V gene: TRBV4-2; clone size: .; J gene: TRBJ1-1; D gene: .; CDR3 protein: CASSQDWRGNTEAFF; CDR3 DNA: TGTGCCAGCAGCCAAGATTGGAGGGGAAACACTGAAGCTTTCTTT
V gene: TRBV20-1; clone size: few; J gene: TRBJ2-6; D gene: .; CDR3 protein: CSASLSGANVLTF; CDR3 DNA: TGCAGTGCTAGTCTCTCTGGGGCCAACGTCCTGACTTTC
V gene: TRBV20-1; clone size: once; J gene: TRBJ2-1; D gene: .; CDR3 protein: CSARDGRSYNEQFF; CDR3 DNA: TGCAGTGCTAGAGACGGGAGATCCTACAATGAGCAGTTCTTC
V gene: TRBV6-5; clone size: few; J gene: TRBJ1-1; D gene: TRBD1; CDR3 protein: CASSYANRGSTEAFF; CDR3 DNA: TGTGCCAGCAGTTACGCTAACAGGGGGAGCACTGAAGCTTTCTTT
V gene: TRBV24-1; clone size: .; J gene: TRBJ2-1; D gene: .; CDR3 protein: CATARGISYNEQFF; CDR3 DNA: TGTGCCACGGCCCGGGGTATCTCCTACAATGAGCAGTTCTTC
V gene: TRBV18; clone size: .; J gene: TRBJ2-1; D gene: .; CDR3 protein: CASSVKAADEQFF; CDR3 DNA: TGTGCCAGCTCCGTCAAAGCGGCGGATGAGCAGTTCTTC
V gene: TRBV20-1; clone size: few; J gene: TRBJ2-1; D gene: .; CDR3 protein: CSARVGYNEQFF; CDR3 DNA: TGCAGTGCTAGGGTCGGCTACAATGAGCAGTTCTTC
V gene: TRBV6-1; clone size: once; J gene: TRBJ1-5; D gene: .; CDR3 protein: CASTGWNQPQHF; CDR3 DNA: TGTGCCAGCACGGGCTGGAATCAGCCCCAGCATTTT
V gene: TRBV11-2; clone size: few; J gene: TRBJ2-7; D gene: TRBD2; CDR3 protein: CASINSSGLWRTYEQYF; CDR3 DNA: TGTGCCAGCATCAACTCTAGCGGGCTTTGGAGAACCTACGAGCAGTACTTC
V gene: TRBV10-3; clone size: .; J gene: TRBJ2-3; D gene: TRBD2; CDR3 protein: CAIRGLAVTDTQYF; CDR3 DNA: TGTGCCATCAGGGGACTAGCGGTTACAGATACGCAGTATTTT
V gene: TRBV7-9; clone size: .; J gene: TRBJ1-6; D gene: .; CDR3 protein: CASSPNEDHSPLHF; CDR3 DNA: TGTGCCAGCAGCCCGAATGAGGACCATTCACCCCTCCACTTT
V gene: TRBV10-3; clone size: .; J gene: TRBJ2-7; D gene: .; CDR3 protein: CAIRRVGLDSYEQYF; CDR3 DNA: TGTGCCATCAGGAGAGTCGGGCTAGATTCCTACGAGCAGTACTTC
V gene: TRBV7-2; clone size: few; J gene: TRBJ1-3; D gene: .; CDR3 protein: CASSLGTRRNTIYF; CDR3 DNA: TGTGCCAGCAGCTTAGGGACTAGGAGAAACACCATATATTTT
V gene: TRBV10-3; clone size: .; J gene: TRBJ2-1; D gene: .; CDR3 protein: CAIRSGPTSRNEQFF; CDR3 DNA: TGTGCCATCCGTTCAGGGCCGACTAGTCGCAATGAGCAGTTCTTC
V gene: TRBV5-1; clone size: .; J gene: TRBJ2-2; D gene: .; CDR3 protein: CASEGQNTGELFF; CDR3 DNA: TGCGCCAGCGAGGGACAGAACACCGGGGAGCTGTTTTTT
V gene: TRBV5-1; clone size: .; J gene: TRBJ2-7; D gene: TRBD2; CDR3 protein: CASSFGLAETTYEQYF; CDR3 DNA: TGCGCCAGCAGCTTCGGACTAGCGGAAACTACCTACGAGCAGTACTTC
V gene: TRBV19; clone size: few; J gene: TRBJ1-5; D gene: .; CDR3 protein: CASTETGQGSQPQHF; CDR3 DNA: TGTGCCAGTACCGAGACCGGGCAGGGAAGTCAGCCCCAGCATTTT
V gene: TRBV28; clone size: .; J gene: TRBJ2-5; D gene: TRBD2; CDR3 protein: CASSLGGRREETQYF; CDR3 DNA: TGTGCCAGCAGTTTAGGCGGGAGGAGGGAGGAGACCCAGTACTTC
V gene: TRBV11-2; clone size: .; J gene: TRBJ1-2; D gene: .; CDR3 protein: CASSPWLWTQGTNYGYTF; CDR3 DNA: TGTGCCAGCAGCCCCTGGTTGTGGACACAGGGAACCAACTATGGCTACACCTTC
V gene: TRBV11-2; clone size: few; J gene: TRBJ2-2; D gene: .; CDR3 protein: CASGWNTGELFF; CDR3 DNA: TGTGCCAGCGGGTGGAACACCGGGGAGCTGTTTTTT
V gene: TRBV20-1; clone size: .; J gene: TRBJ2-1; D gene: .; CDR3 protein: CSAPEYNEQFF; CDR3 DNA: TGCAGTGCTCCGGAATACAATGAGCAGTTCTTC
V gene: TRBV20-1; clone size: .; J gene: TRBJ2-3; D gene: TRBD2; CDR3 protein: CSARGGRWNTQYF; CDR3 DNA: TGCAGTGCTAGAGGCGGGAGGTGGAATACGCAGTATTTT
V gene: TRBV12-3/TRBV12-4; clone size: few; J gene: TRBJ2-2; D gene: TRBD2; CDR3 protein: CASSPIGLAGARRTGELFF; CDR3 DNA: TGTGCCAGCAGTCCCATAGGACTAGCGGGAGCTCGTCGCACCGGGGAGCTGTTTTTT
V gene: TRBV5-6; clone size: .; J gene: TRBJ2-7; D gene: .; CDR3 protein: CASSMSPGSSYEQYF; CDR3 DNA: TGTGCCAGCAGCATGTCACCGGGGAGCTCCTACGAGCAGTACTTC
V gene: TRBV5-1; clone size: few; J gene: TRBJ1-3; D gene: .; CDR3 protein: CASSLVPVDSGNTIYF; CDR3 DNA: TGCGCCAGCAGCTTGGTACCAGTCGACTCTGGAAACACCATATATTTT
V gene: TRBV28; clone size: .; J gene: TRBJ2-6; D gene: TRBD2; CDR3 protein: CASNIRSGRASGANVLTF; CDR3 DNA: TGTGCCAGCAACATTCGTAGCGGGAGGGCCTCTGGGGCCAACGTCCTGACTTTC
V gene: TRBV28; clone size: few; J gene: TRBJ2-1; D gene: .; CDR3 protein: CASRGDNGYNEQFF; CDR3 DNA: TGTGCCAGCAGGGGGGACAATGGTTACAATGAGCAGTTCTTC